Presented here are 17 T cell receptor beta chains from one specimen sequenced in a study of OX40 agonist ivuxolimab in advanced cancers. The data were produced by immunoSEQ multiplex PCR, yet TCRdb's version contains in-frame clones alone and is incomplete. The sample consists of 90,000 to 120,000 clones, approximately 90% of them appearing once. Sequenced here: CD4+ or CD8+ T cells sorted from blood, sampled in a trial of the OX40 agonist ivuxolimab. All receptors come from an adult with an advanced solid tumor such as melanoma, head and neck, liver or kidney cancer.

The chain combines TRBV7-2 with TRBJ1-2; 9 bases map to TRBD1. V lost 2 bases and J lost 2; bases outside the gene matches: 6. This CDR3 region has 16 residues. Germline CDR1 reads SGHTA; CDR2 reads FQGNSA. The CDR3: CASSLSGTGMNYGYTF. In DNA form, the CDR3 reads TGTGCCAGCAGCTTATCCGGGACAGGGATGAACTATGGCTACACCTTC.

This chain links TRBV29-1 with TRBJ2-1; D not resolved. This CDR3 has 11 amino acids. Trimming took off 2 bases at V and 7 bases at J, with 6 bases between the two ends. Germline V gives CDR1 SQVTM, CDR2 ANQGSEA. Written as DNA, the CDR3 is TGCAGCGTTGAAAAGGGTAATGAGCAGTTCTTC. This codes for CSVEKGNEQFF.

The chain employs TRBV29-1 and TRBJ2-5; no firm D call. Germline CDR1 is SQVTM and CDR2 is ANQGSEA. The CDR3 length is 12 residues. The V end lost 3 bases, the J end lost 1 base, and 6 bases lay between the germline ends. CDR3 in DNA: TGCAGCGTTGACAGTCCCCAAGAGACCCAGTACTTC. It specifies CSVDSPQETQYF.

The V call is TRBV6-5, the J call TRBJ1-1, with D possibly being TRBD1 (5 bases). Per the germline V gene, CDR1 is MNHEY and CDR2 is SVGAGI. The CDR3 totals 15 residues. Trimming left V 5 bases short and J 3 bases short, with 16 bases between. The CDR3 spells CASSPEGGRDTEAFF. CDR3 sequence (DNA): TGTGCCAGCAGTCCCGAAGGTGGCAGGGACACTGAAGCTTTCTTT.

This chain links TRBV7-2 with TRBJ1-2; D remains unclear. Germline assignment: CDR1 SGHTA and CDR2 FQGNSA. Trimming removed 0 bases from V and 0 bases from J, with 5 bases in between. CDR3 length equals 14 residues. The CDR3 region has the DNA TGTGCCAGCAGCTTAGCAATCCCTAACTATGGCTACACCTTC. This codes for CASSLAIPNYGYTF.

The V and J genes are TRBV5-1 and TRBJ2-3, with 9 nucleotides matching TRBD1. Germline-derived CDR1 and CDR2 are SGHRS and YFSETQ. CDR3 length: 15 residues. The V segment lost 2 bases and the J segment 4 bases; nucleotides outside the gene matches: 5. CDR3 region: CASSFRTGAADTQYF. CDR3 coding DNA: TGCGCCAGCAGCTTCAGGACAGGGGCGGCAGATACGCAGTATTTT.

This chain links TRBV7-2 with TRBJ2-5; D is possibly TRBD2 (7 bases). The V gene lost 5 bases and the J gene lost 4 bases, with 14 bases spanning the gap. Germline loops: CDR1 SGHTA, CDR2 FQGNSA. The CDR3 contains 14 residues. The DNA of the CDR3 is TGTGCCAGCAGCCCTACGGGGGGCGCAGAGACCCAGTACTTC. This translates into CASSPTGGAETQYF.

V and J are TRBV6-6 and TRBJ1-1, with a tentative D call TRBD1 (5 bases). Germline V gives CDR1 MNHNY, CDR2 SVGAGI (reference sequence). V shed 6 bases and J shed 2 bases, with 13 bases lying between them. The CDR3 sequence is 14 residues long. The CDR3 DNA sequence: TGTGCCAGCAGGCAAGGGGTCGGTAACACTGAAGCTTTCTTT. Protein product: CASRQGVGNTEAFF.

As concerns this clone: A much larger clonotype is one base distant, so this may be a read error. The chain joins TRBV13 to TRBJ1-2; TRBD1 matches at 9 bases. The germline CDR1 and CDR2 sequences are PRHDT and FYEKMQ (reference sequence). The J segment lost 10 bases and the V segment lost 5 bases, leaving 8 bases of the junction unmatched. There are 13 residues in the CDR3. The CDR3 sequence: CASSTGQGDDYTF. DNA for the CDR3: TGTGCCAGCAGCACGGGACAGGGAGATGACTACACCTTC.

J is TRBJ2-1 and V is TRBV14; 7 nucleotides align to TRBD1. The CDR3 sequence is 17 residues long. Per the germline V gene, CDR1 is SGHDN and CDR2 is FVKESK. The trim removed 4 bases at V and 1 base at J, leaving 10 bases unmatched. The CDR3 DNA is TGTGCCAGCAGCCGGAGTGTCCGGGACAGATCCTACAATGAGCAGTTCTTC. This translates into CASSRSVRDRSYNEQFF.

The CDR3 region is CASTLDRARSYEQYF. DNA of the CDR3: TGTGCCAGCACTTTAGACAGGGCTAGGTCCTACGAGCAGTACTTC. The J gene is TRBJ2-7, the V gene TRBV6-5; 7 positions agree with TRBD1. The germline V gene has CDR1 MNHEY and CDR2 SVGAGI. The CDR3 loop spans 15 amino acids. With V trimmed by 7 bases and J by 1 base, 10 bases remained unmatched.

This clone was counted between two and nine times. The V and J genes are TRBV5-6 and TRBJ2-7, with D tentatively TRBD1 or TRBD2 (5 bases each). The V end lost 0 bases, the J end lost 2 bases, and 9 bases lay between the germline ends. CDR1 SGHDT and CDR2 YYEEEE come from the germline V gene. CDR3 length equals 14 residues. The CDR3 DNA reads TGTGCCAGCAGCTTGGGAGGGGATACCTACGAGCAGTACTTC. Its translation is CASSLGGDTYEQYF.

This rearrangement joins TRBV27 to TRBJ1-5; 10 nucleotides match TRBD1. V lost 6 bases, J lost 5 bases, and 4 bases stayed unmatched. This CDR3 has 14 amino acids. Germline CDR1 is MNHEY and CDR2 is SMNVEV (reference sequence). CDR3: CASSRGTGDQPQHF. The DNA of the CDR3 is TGTGCCAGCAGCCGAGGGACAGGGGATCAGCCCCAGCATTTT.

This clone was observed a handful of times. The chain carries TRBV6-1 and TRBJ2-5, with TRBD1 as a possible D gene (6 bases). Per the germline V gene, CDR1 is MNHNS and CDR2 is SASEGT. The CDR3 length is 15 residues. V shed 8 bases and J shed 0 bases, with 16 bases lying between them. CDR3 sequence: CASQGSSLYQETQYF. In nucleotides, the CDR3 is TGTGCCAGCCAGGGGAGTTCGCTTTACCAAGAGACCCAGTACTTC.

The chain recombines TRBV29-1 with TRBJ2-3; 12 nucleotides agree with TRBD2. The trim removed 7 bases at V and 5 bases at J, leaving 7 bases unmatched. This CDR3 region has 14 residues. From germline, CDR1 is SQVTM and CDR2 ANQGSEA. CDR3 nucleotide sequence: TGCAGCGGGCGACTAGCGGGAGTTCAAGATACGCAGTATTTT. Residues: CSGRLAGVQDTQYF.

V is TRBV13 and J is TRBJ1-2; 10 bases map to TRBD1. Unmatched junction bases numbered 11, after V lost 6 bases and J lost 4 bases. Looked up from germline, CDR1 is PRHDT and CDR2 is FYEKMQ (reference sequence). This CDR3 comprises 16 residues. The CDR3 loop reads CASSSAGTGDSYGYTF. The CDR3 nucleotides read TGTGCCAGCAGTTCCGCGGGGACAGGGGACTCCTATGGCTACACCTTC.

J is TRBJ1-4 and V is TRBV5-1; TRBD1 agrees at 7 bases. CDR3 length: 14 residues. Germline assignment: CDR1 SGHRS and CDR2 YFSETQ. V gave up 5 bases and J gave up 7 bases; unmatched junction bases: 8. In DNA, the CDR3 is TGCGCCAGCAGGGGACGACAGGGCTCTGAAAAACTGTTTTTT. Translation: CASRGRQGSEKLFF.